Below, 21 T cell receptor beta chains from the same sample are listed, as sequenced in a study of T cell responses to AZD1222 COVID-19 vaccine (dated by TCRdb to the early 2020s). Libraries were prepared through the immunoSEQ multiplex PCR assay. Not all clones reach the TCRdb copy of this immuneACCESS table, which keeps in-frame sequences only. Checked studies attribute under half of the gap to unresolved V genes and leave the rest unexplained. In all, the sample holds roughly 70,000 clones, and roughly 87% of those were seen once. Roughly a sixth of the sample goes to the ten largest clones. This specimen's time point label, per the study, means: baseline before first vaccination. This specimen consisted of peripheral blood, obtained on day 0 of AZD1222 vaccination. The source is an adult in good health.

This clone was seen a few times. The chain employs TRBV6-1 and TRBJ2-7; D remains unclear. The V end lost 1 base, the J end lost 2 bases, and 6 bases lay between the germline ends. The CDR3 is 13 residues long. Germline CDR1 MNHNS, CDR2 SASEGT. The CDR3 DNA sequence: TGTGCCAGCAGTGAAGGGGGAACCTACGAGCAGTACTTC. This codes for CASSEGGTYEQYF.

The chain uses TRBV5-4 and TRBJ2-3; 9 bases fit TRBD2. J was trimmed by 4 bases and V by 0 bases; bases with no gene match: 9. Germline CDR1 and CDR2: SGHNT and YYREEE (reference sequence). The CDR3 length is 17 residues. CDR3 in DNA: TGTGCCAGCAGCTTGGTTGGCGGGGGGGGCCAAGCAGATACGCAGTATTTT. It codes for CASSLVGGGGQADTQYF.

The chain couples TRBV29-1 to TRBJ1-1, with no clear D. V lost 2 bases and J lost 1, with 5 bases in between. This CDR3 has 12 amino acids. Germline CDR1 SQVTM, CDR2 ANQGSEA. The CDR3 nucleotides are TGCAGCGTTGAAAGGGCGAACACTGAAGCTTTCTTT. Protein sequence: CSVERANTEAFF.

This chain joins TRBV2 and TRBJ1-6, with no clear D. Germline V gene sequence: CDR1 SNHLY, CDR2 FYNNEI. CDR3 length: 13 residues. Trimming cost V 3 bases and J 10 bases, with 10 bases left between them. In nucleotides, the CDR3 is TGTGCCAGCAGTGAGACGGGCGGCTCACCCCTCCACTTT. Encoded protein: CASSETGGSPLHF.

The gene calls are TRBV30 and TRBJ1-6; weak D call: TRBD1 (6 bases). The CDR3 is 14 residues long. Trimming took 6 bases from V and 0 from J, leaving 9 bases between them. Germline lookup yields CDR1 GTSNPN and CDR2 SVGIG (reference sequence). CDR3 residues: CACRGGSYNSPLHF. The CDR3, as DNA: TGTGCCTGCCGAGGGGGCTCCTATAATTCACCCCTCCACTTT.

V usage is TRBV4-1 and J usage is TRBJ2-7; D is undetermined. Germline CDR1 and CDR2: MGHRA and YSYEKL. Deletions cut 1 base from V and 0 bases from J, with 4 bases between. This CDR3 comprises 13 residues. CDR3 protein: CASSQVSSYEQYF. In DNA form, the CDR3 reads TGCGCCAGCAGCCAAGTCAGCTCCTACGAGCAGTACTTC.

The chain combines TRBV29-1 with TRBJ1-5; 8 bases are shared with TRBD1. Germline V CDR1 and CDR2: SQVTM, ANQGSEA. The trim removed 6 bases at V and 0 bases at J, leaving 4 bases unmatched. The CDR3 is 14 amino acids. CDR3 sequence reads: CSVGTGYSNQPQHF. For the CDR3, the DNA is TGCAGCGTCGGGACAGGTTATAGCAATCAGCCCCAGCATTTT.

This chain connects TRBV28 to TRBJ2-1, with 10 bases identical to TRBD2. Per the germline V gene, CDR1 is MDHEN and CDR2 is SYDVKM. The CDR3 runs to 16 residues. Germline trimming cut 7 bases from V and 5 bases from J; bases unmatched to any gene: 11. Here the CDR3 reads CASTSLAGTLDNEQFF. In DNA form, the CDR3 reads TGTGCCAGCACCTCACTAGCGGGAACCCTCGACAATGAGCAGTTCTTC.

The chain couples TRBV5-5 to TRBJ2-1; the D gene could be TRBD1 or TRBD2 (5 bases each). CDR1 and CDR2 (germline): SGHKS, YYEKEE (reference sequence). Trimming pared 4 bases from V and 7 bases from J, leaving 12 bases between. The CDR3 is 13 amino acids. The CDR3 sequence is CASSPGTGNEQFF. The CDR3 bases are TGTGCCAGCAGCCCCGGGACGGGAAATGAGCAGTTCTTC.

This chain links TRBV2 with TRBJ2-2; tentatively, D is TRBD1 (6 bases). CDR1 SNHLY and CDR2 FYNNEI come from the germline V gene. Deletions cut 7 bases from V and 6 bases from J, with 12 bases between. CDR3 size: 13 residues. DNA of the CDR3: TGTGCCAGCAAAGAACAGGGAGCCGGGGAGCTGTTTTTT. Its translation is CASKEQGAGELFF.

The chain carries TRBV19 and TRBJ2-3, with D unclear. From germline, CDR1 is LNHDA and CDR2 SQIVND (reference sequence). The V end was cut by 5 bases, the J end by 0 bases, with 9 bases between. The CDR3 covers 14 residues. CDR3: CASSPLLSTDTQYF. CDR3 in DNA: TGTGCCAGTAGTCCACTACTCAGCACAGATACGCAGTATTTT. The whole variable domain, remainder taken from reference TRBV19 and TRBJ2-3, is DGGITQSPKYLFRKEGQNVTLSCEQNLNHDAMYWYRQDPGQGLRLIYYSQIVNDFQKGDIAEGYSVSREKKESFPLTVTSAQKNPTAFYLCASSPLLSTDTQYFGPGTRLTVL.

The chain recombines TRBV2 with TRBJ2-3, with 8 bases that match TRBD2. The CDR3 consists of 15 residues. The ends lost 4 bases at V and 6 bases at J; junction bases unmatched: 9. CDR1 and CDR2 (germline): SNHLY, FYNNEI. CDR3 sequence: CASSAMGTRRDTQYF. Here the CDR3 DNA reads TGTGCCAGCAGTGCAATGGGGACTAGACGCGATACGCAGTATTTT.

This clone occurred a few times. V and J are TRBV4-1 and TRBJ2-7, with 15 bases aligning to TRBD2. The junction had 4 bases not matched to a gene; V was cut back by 1 base and J by 6 bases. Germline-derived CDR1 and CDR2 are MGHRA and YSYEKL. CDR3 length equals 16 residues. Written as DNA, the CDR3 is TGCGCCAGCAGCCAAGCGGGACTAGCGGGAGGTGGCGAGCAGTACTTC. Amino acids: CASSQAGLAGGGEQYF.

J is TRBJ2-7 and V is TRBV27; TRBD2 aligns across 11 bases. V shed 2 bases, J shed 7 bases, and the junction held 1 base outside the gene matches. CDR1 is MNHEY, CDR2 SMNVEV, per germline (reference sequence). The CDR3 is 13 amino acids. The CDR3 reads CASSLRLAGEQYF. CDR3 nucleotide sequence: TGTGCCAGCAGTTTAAGACTAGCGGGGGAGCAGTACTTC.

The chain joins TRBV7-9 to TRBJ1-1; D perhaps matches TRBD1 (5 bases). The CDR3 runs to 13 residues. Trimming pared 8 bases from V and 4 bases from J, leaving 14 bases between. CDR1 and CDR2 from the germline V gene are SEHNR and FQNEAQ (reference sequence). This CDR3 reads CASVRWGGTEAFF. The CDR3 DNA is TGTGCCAGCGTTCGATGGGGCGGCACTGAAGCTTTCTTT. The full variable domain, rest sourced from reference TRBV7-9 and TRBJ1-1, is DTGVSQNPRHKITKRGQNVTFRCDPISEHNRLYWYRQTLGQGPEFLTYFQNEAQLEKSRLLSDRFSAERPKGSFSTLEIQRTEQGDSAMYLCASVRWGGTEAFFGQGTRLTVV.

The CDR3 spells CASSQGTVGEQYF. The CDR3 coding sequence is TGCGCCAGCAGCCAAGGGACGGTCGGGGAGCAGTACTTC. The chain combines TRBV4-1 with TRBJ2-7; D unresolved. Germline CDR1 and CDR2: MGHRA and YSYEKL. V was cut by 1 base and J by 7 bases, with 11 bases left in between. The CDR3 runs to 13 residues.

The J gene is TRBJ2-1, the V gene TRBV27; TRBD2 aligns across 13 bases. Germline loops: CDR1 MNHEY, CDR2 SMNVEV (reference sequence). Germline trimming cut 6 bases from V and 5 bases from J; bases unmatched to any gene: 7. There are 16 residues in the CDR3. CDR3 loop: CASRGFGTSGNNEQFF. CDR3 DNA sequence: TGTGCCAGCAGGGGCTTCGGGACTAGCGGGAACAATGAGCAGTTCTTC.

This chain joins TRBV5-5 and TRBJ1-4; no clear D gene. The CDR3 length is 16 residues. Germline CDR1 SGHKS, CDR2 YYEKEE (reference sequence). Trimming cost V 2 bases and J 0 bases, with 11 bases left between them. Written as DNA, the CDR3 is TGTGCCAGCAGCTTTTACACCCGTGCAACTAATGAAAAACTGTTTTTT. Amino acid sequence: CASSFYTRATNEKLFF.

Details on this clone: Within the sample, other DNA sequences also encode this same CDR3. V usage is TRBV30 and J usage is TRBJ1-1; D unresolved. Trimming left V 0 bases short and J 7 bases short, with 9 bases between. The V gene's germline CDR1 is GTSNPN and CDR2 SVGIG (reference sequence). The CDR3 spans 12 residues. DNA of the CDR3: TGTGCCTGGAGTGTAGAAAGGAGTGAAGCTTTCTTT. It encodes CAWSVERSEAFF.

The chain combines TRBV2 with TRBJ2-1; D not resolved. The V end was cut by 7 bases, the J end by 5 bases, with 3 bases between. The CDR3 runs to 10 residues. Germline V lookup: CDR1 SNHLY, CDR2 FYNNEI. The CDR3 reads CASTNNEQFF. CDR3 coding DNA: TGTGCCAGCACCAACAATGAGCAGTTCTTC.

The chain uses TRBV24-1 and TRBJ2-1, with TRBD1 matching 10 bases. The germline gives CDR1 KGHDR, CDR2 SFDVKD. This CDR3 region has 16 residues. The J segment lost 3 bases and the V segment lost 4 bases, leaving 5 bases of the junction unmatched. DNA of the CDR3: TGTGCCACCAGTGACTCCGGGACAGGGGTCTACAATGAGCAGTTCTTC. Translated: CATSDSGTGVYNEQFF.